This is a list of T cell receptor beta chains from one sample in a study of T cells in Graves' hyperthyroidism and ophthalmopathy. TCRdb itself ran the multiplex PCR reads through MiXCR, one entry per CDR3 protein. The table records hundreds of thousands of distinct CDR3 sequences, roughly 14% of them present only once. Sequenced material: blood. The receptors were sampled from a woman between 50 and 59 years old with Graves' ophthalmopathy. The CDR3 runs from the conserved cysteine through the conserved F or W. Fields, in order: CDR3 length, D gene, clone size, V gene, J gene, CDR3 protein, CDR3 DNA. The D gene is left open where the match is weak. Expanded clones get a size class; other rows say once, few or many, or leave the size out.

cdr3_length: 13; d_call: TRBD2; clone_size: few; v_call: TRBV25-1; j_call: TRBJ2-7; cdr3_aa: CASRTSGSGEQYF; cdr3_nt: TGTGCCAGCAGGACTAGCGGGAGTGGCGAGCAGTACTTC
cdr3_length: 15; d_call: -; clone_size: -; v_call: TRBV7-9; j_call: TRBJ1-1; cdr3_aa: CASSPVQGRNTEAFF; cdr3_nt: TGTGCCAGCAGCCCGGTACAGGGAAGGAACACTGAAGCTTTCTTT
cdr3_length: 15; d_call: -; clone_size: many; v_call: TRBV27; j_call: TRBJ1-1; cdr3_aa: CASSPRQGFVTEAFF; cdr3_nt: TGTGCCAGCAGTCCCCGGCAGGGGTTTGTCACTGAAGCTTTCTTT
cdr3_length: 14; d_call: -; clone_size: many; v_call: TRBV5-1; j_call: TRBJ2-3; cdr3_aa: CASSALTSADTQYF; cdr3_nt: TGCGCCAGCAGCGCACTGACTTCCGCAGATACGCAGTATTTT
cdr3_length: 12; d_call: -; clone_size: -; v_call: TRBV5-8; j_call: TRBJ1-2; cdr3_aa: CASSPQFDGYTF; cdr3_nt: TGTGCCAGCAGCCCCCAATTTGATGGCTACACCTTC
cdr3_length: 15; d_call: -; clone_size: -; v_call: TRBV2; j_call: TRBJ2-5; cdr3_aa: CASSGLGTTQETQYF; cdr3_nt: TGTGCCAGCAGTGGGTTAGGCACGACTCAAGAGACCCAGTACTTC
cdr3_length: 15; d_call: -; clone_size: -; v_call: TRBV6-1; j_call: TRBJ1-5; cdr3_aa: CASTQRGDGNQPQHF; cdr3_nt: TGTGCCAGCACCCAAAGGGGGGATGGCAATCAGCCCCAGCATTTT
cdr3_length: 12; d_call: -; clone_size: many; v_call: TRBV28; j_call: TRBJ2-1; cdr3_aa: CATNRMGNEQFF; cdr3_nt: TGTGCCACCAACAGGATGGGCAATGAGCAGTTCTTC
cdr3_length: 16; d_call: -; clone_size: many; v_call: TRBV20-1; j_call: TRBJ1-1; cdr3_aa: CSARDIFLQENTEAFF; cdr3_nt: TGCAGTGCTAGAGATATTTTTCTCCAGGAGAACACTGAAGCTTTCTTT
cdr3_length: 13; d_call: TRBD2; clone_size: -; v_call: TRBV6-2/TRBV6-3; j_call: TRBJ2-2; cdr3_aa: CASLSGNTGERFF; cdr3_nt: TGTGCCAGCCTGAGCGGGAACACCGGGGAGCGGTTTTTT
cdr3_length: 14; d_call: TRBD2; clone_size: many; v_call: TRBV7-9; j_call: TRBJ2-3; cdr3_aa: CASSLSSGADTQYF; cdr3_nt: TGTGCCAGCAGCTTGAGTAGCGGGGCGGATACGCAGTATTTT
cdr3_length: 15; d_call: -; clone_size: many; v_call: TRBV6-2/TRBV6-3; j_call: TRBJ1-2; cdr3_aa: CASSSWDRRSFGYTF; cdr3_nt: TGTGCCAGCAGCTCCTGGGATCGGAGGAGCTTTGGCTACACCTTC
cdr3_length: 14; d_call: -; clone_size: -; v_call: TRBV27; j_call: TRBJ2-2; cdr3_aa: CASSRRENTGELFF; cdr3_nt: TGTGCCAGCAGTCGACGGGAGAACACCGGGGAGCTGTTTTTT
cdr3_length: 14; d_call: -; clone_size: many; v_call: TRBV30; j_call: TRBJ1-1; cdr3_aa: CAWRQVTENTEAFF; cdr3_nt: TGTGCCTGGAGGCAGGTCACAGAGAACACTGAAGCTTTCTTT
cdr3_length: 15; d_call: TRBD1; clone_size: many; v_call: TRBV7-2; j_call: TRBJ1-5; cdr3_aa: CASSLTGGSNQPQHF; cdr3_nt: TGTGCCAGCAGCTTAACAGGGGGGAGCAATCAGCCCCAGCATTTT
cdr3_length: 15; d_call: TRBD2; clone_size: -; v_call: TRBV7-9; j_call: TRBJ2-7; cdr3_aa: CASSHPAGDAYEQYF; cdr3_nt: TGTGCCAGCAGCCACCCAGCGGGAGACGCCTACGAGCAGTACTTC
cdr3_length: 12; d_call: -; clone_size: few; v_call: TRBV24-1; j_call: TRBJ2-7; cdr3_aa: CATSSGPGEQYF; cdr3_nt: TGTGCCACCAGCTCAGGCCCTGGGGAGCAGTACTTC
cdr3_length: 15; d_call: -; clone_size: -; v_call: TRBV4-3; j_call: TRBJ1-5; cdr3_aa: CASSQDLEGDQPQHF; cdr3_nt: TGCGCCAGCAGCCAAGATTTGGAGGGAGATCAGCCCCAGCATTTT
cdr3_length: 14; d_call: -; clone_size: many; v_call: TRBV5-1; j_call: TRBJ2-1; cdr3_aa: CASSLAATLDEQFF; cdr3_nt: TGCGCCAGCAGCTTGGCGGCAACCCTAGATGAGCAGTTCTTC
cdr3_length: 18; d_call: TRBD1; clone_size: many; v_call: TRBV28; j_call: TRBJ1-4; cdr3_aa: CASSLLPGQGSANEKLFF; cdr3_nt: TGTGCCAGCAGTTTACTACCGGGACAGGGCTCGGCTAATGAAAAACTGTTTTTT
cdr3_length: 14; d_call: -; clone_size: -; v_call: TRBV4-2; j_call: TRBJ2-3; cdr3_aa: CASSQDAITDTQYF; cdr3_nt: TGTGCCAGCAGCCAAGATGCTATCACAGATACGCAGTATTTT
cdr3_length: 14; d_call: TRBD1; clone_size: few; v_call: TRBV7-9; j_call: TRBJ2-4; cdr3_aa: CASSIGTGNNIQYF; cdr3_nt: TGTGCCAGCAGCATCGGGACAGGGAATAACATTCAGTACTTC
cdr3_length: 15; d_call: TRBD1; clone_size: many; v_call: TRBV7-2; j_call: TRBJ2-7; cdr3_aa: CASSKDRDRTYEQYF; cdr3_nt: TGTGCCAGCAGTAAAGACCGGGACAGAACCTACGAGCAGTACTTC
cdr3_length: 15; d_call: -; clone_size: -; v_call: TRBV10-3; j_call: TRBJ2-6; cdr3_aa: CAISEQVSGANVPTF; cdr3_nt: TGTGCCATCAGTGAACAGGTCTCTGGGGCCAACGTCCCGACTTTC
cdr3_length: 14; d_call: -; clone_size: few; v_call: TRBV5-1; j_call: TRBJ2-7; cdr3_aa: CASSVEGSSYEQYF; cdr3_nt: TGCGCCAGCAGCGTGGAGGGTAGTTCCTACGAGCAGTACTTC
cdr3_length: 16; d_call: -; clone_size: many; v_call: TRBV6-2/TRBV6-3; j_call: TRBJ2-7; cdr3_aa: CASSYGLGLYAYEQYF; cdr3_nt: TGTGCCAGCAGTTACGGCTTAGGACTATACGCCTACGAGCAGTACTTC
cdr3_length: 12; d_call: -; clone_size: few; v_call: TRBV20-1; j_call: TRBJ2-5; cdr3_aa: CSGVYGEETQYF; cdr3_nt: TGCAGCGGCGTTTACGGAGAAGAGACCCAGTACTTC
cdr3_length: 16; d_call: TRBD1; clone_size: few; v_call: TRBV7-9; j_call: TRBJ1-2; cdr3_aa: CASSLEVGQGAKGYTF; cdr3_nt: TGTGCCAGCAGCTTAGAGGTGGGACAGGGGGCGAAGGGCTACACCTTC
cdr3_length: 15; d_call: -; clone_size: -; v_call: TRBV19; j_call: TRBJ2-1; cdr3_aa: CASSKISFGNNEQFF; cdr3_nt: TGTGCCAGTAGTAAGATTAGTTTTGGAAACAATGAGCAGTTCTTC
cdr3_length: 16; d_call: TRBD1; clone_size: few; v_call: TRBV28; j_call: TRBJ2-6; cdr3_aa: CASSFQGAGGANVLTF; cdr3_nt: TGTGCCAGCAGTTTCCAGGGGGCGGGGGGGGCCAACGTCCTGACTTTC
cdr3_length: 12; d_call: -; clone_size: many; v_call: TRBV30; j_call: TRBJ2-1; cdr3_aa: CAWDGRHNEQFF; cdr3_nt: TGTGCCTGGGACGGCCGACACAATGAGCAGTTCTTC
cdr3_length: 13; d_call: -; clone_size: many; v_call: TRBV28; j_call: TRBJ2-7; cdr3_aa: CASSSTGTYEQYF; cdr3_nt: TGTGCCAGCAGTTCTACAGGGACCTACGAGCAGTACTTC
cdr3_length: 17; d_call: TRBD1; clone_size: many; v_call: TRBV11-2; j_call: TRBJ2-5; cdr3_aa: CASSLFGTGANQETQYF; cdr3_nt: TGTGCCAGCAGCTTATTTGGGACAGGGGCCAACCAAGAGACCCAGTACTTC
cdr3_length: 16; d_call: -; clone_size: many; v_call: TRBV28; j_call: TRBJ2-7; cdr3_aa: CASSLPWRQESYEQYF; cdr3_nt: TGTGCCAGCAGTTTACCATGGAGACAGGAGTCCTACGAGCAGTACTTC
cdr3_length: 15; d_call: TRBD2; clone_size: many; v_call: TRBV4-3; j_call: TRBJ2-3; cdr3_aa: CASRVGSGSADTQYF; cdr3_nt: TGCGCCAGCAGGGTCGGTAGCGGGAGTGCGGATACGCAGTATTTT
cdr3_length: 12; d_call: -; clone_size: many; v_call: TRBV12-3/TRBV12-4; j_call: TRBJ1-2; cdr3_aa: CASKNRNYGYTF; cdr3_nt: TGTGCCAGCAAGAATCGTAACTATGGCTACACCTTC
cdr3_length: 15; d_call: TRBD2; clone_size: many; v_call: TRBV5-1; j_call: TRBJ2-1; cdr3_aa: CASSGGLAGVDEQFF; cdr3_nt: TGCGCCAGCAGCGGAGGACTAGCGGGAGTCGATGAGCAGTTCTTC
cdr3_length: 15; d_call: -; clone_size: few; v_call: TRBV19; j_call: TRBJ1-6; cdr3_aa: CASSFNRARDSPLHF; cdr3_nt: TGTGCCAGTAGTTTTAACAGGGCGAGAGATTCACCCCTCCACTTT
cdr3_length: 17; d_call: TRBD2; clone_size: many; v_call: TRBV7-2; j_call: TRBJ2-5; cdr3_aa: CASSLGGTSGRQETQYF; cdr3_nt: TGTGCCAGCAGCTTAGGAGGGACTAGCGGGAGGCAAGAGACCCAGTACTTC
cdr3_length: 14; d_call: -; clone_size: -; v_call: TRBV4-3; j_call: TRBJ2-7; cdr3_aa: CASSQDRGSGEQYF; cdr3_nt: TGCGCCAGCAGCCAAGACAGGGGCTCGGGCGAGCAGTACTTC
cdr3_length: 13; d_call: -; clone_size: -; v_call: TRBV12-3/TRBV12-4; j_call: TRBJ1-4; cdr3_aa: CASRDGGVEKLFF; cdr3_nt: TGTGCCAGCCGGGACGGGGGTGTTGAAAAACTGTTTTTT
cdr3_length: 13; d_call: -; clone_size: -; v_call: TRBV20-1; j_call: TRBJ2-7; cdr3_aa: CSARDVGVREQYF; cdr3_nt: TGCAGTGCTAGAGATGTGGGGGTGAGGGAGCAGTACTTC
cdr3_length: 13; d_call: -; clone_size: few; v_call: TRBV20-1; j_call: TRBJ1-3; cdr3_aa: CSVNRDSGNTIYF; cdr3_nt: TGCAGCGTAAACAGAGACTCTGGAAACACCATATATTTT
cdr3_length: 15; d_call: -; clone_size: many; v_call: TRBV27; j_call: TRBJ2-5; cdr3_aa: CASSLSSGATGAQYF; cdr3_nt: TGTGCCAGCAGTTTATCAAGTGGGGCAACTGGGGCCCAGTACTTC
cdr3_length: 13; d_call: -; clone_size: -; v_call: TRBV19; j_call: TRBJ2-7; cdr3_aa: CASTGGVPYEQYF; cdr3_nt: TGTGCCAGTACTGGTGGAGTCCCGTACGAGCAGTACTTC
cdr3_length: 14; d_call: -; clone_size: few; v_call: TRBV9; j_call: TRBJ1-3; cdr3_aa: CASSVPGSGNTIYF; cdr3_nt: TGTGCCAGCAGCGTACCAGGGAGTGGAAACACCATATATTTT
cdr3_length: 14; d_call: -; clone_size: -; v_call: TRBV6-4; j_call: TRBJ2-3; cdr3_aa: CASSATDGPDTQYF; cdr3_nt: TGTGCCAGCAGTGCCACGGACGGCCCAGATACGCAGTATTTT
cdr3_length: 19; d_call: TRBD2; clone_size: -; v_call: TRBV15; j_call: TRBJ2-1; cdr3_aa: CATSRTPPQLAGLPNEQFF; cdr3_nt: TGTGCCACCAGCAGAACTCCACCGCAACTAGCGGGACTTCCCAATGAGCAGTTCTTC
cdr3_length: 16; d_call: -; clone_size: many; v_call: TRBV7-2; j_call: TRBJ1-1; cdr3_aa: CASSLGIGQRNTEAFF; cdr3_nt: TGTGCCAGCAGCTTAGGAATCGGGCAGCGGAACACTGAAGCTTTCTTT
cdr3_length: 17; d_call: -; clone_size: many; v_call: TRBV10-3; j_call: TRBJ1-1; cdr3_aa: CAISDTHRLERGTEAFF; cdr3_nt: TGTGCCATCAGTGATACCCACCGGTTGGAGAGGGGCACTGAAGCTTTCTTT
cdr3_length: 17; d_call: TRBD2; clone_size: -; v_call: TRBV28; j_call: TRBJ2-1; cdr3_aa: CASSLEGLAGVYNEQFF; cdr3_nt: TGTGCCAGCAGTTTGGAGGGACTAGCGGGAGTTTACAATGAGCAGTTCTTC
cdr3_length: 14; d_call: -; clone_size: many; v_call: TRBV7-2; j_call: TRBJ2-1; cdr3_aa: CASSHTSFGDEQFF; cdr3_nt: TGTGCCAGCAGCCACACTAGTTTCGGCGATGAGCAGTTCTTC
cdr3_length: 15; d_call: TRBD2; clone_size: -; v_call: TRBV24-1; j_call: TRBJ2-7; cdr3_aa: CATSDGGRGAYEQYF; cdr3_nt: TGTGCCACCAGTGATGGGGGACGGGGGGCCTACGAGCAGTACTTC
cdr3_length: 14; d_call: -; clone_size: many; v_call: TRBV9; j_call: TRBJ2-7; cdr3_aa: CASSVDQGPYEQYF; cdr3_nt: TGTGCCAGCAGCGTAGATCAGGGTCCCTACGAGCAGTACTTC
cdr3_length: 14; d_call: -; clone_size: -; v_call: TRBV14; j_call: TRBJ2-5; cdr3_aa: CASSRNRGGETQYF; cdr3_nt: TGTGCCAGCAGCCGCAACAGGGGGGGAGAGACCCAGTACTTC
cdr3_length: 14; d_call: -; clone_size: few; v_call: TRBV28; j_call: TRBJ1-5; cdr3_aa: CASSWQTRDQPQHF; cdr3_nt: TGTGCCAGCAGTTGGCAGACGAGAGATCAGCCCCAGCATTTT
cdr3_length: 14; d_call: -; clone_size: many; v_call: TRBV24-1; j_call: TRBJ1-5; cdr3_aa: CATSEGTGNQPQHF; cdr3_nt: TGTGCCACCAGTGAGGGGACGGGGAATCAGCCCCAGCATTTT
cdr3_length: 13; d_call: -; clone_size: many; v_call: TRBV7-2; j_call: TRBJ1-1; cdr3_aa: CASSLASTDEAFF; cdr3_nt: TGTGCCAGCAGCTTAGCATCGACCGACGAAGCTTTCTTT
cdr3_length: 15; d_call: -; clone_size: -; v_call: TRBV7-9; j_call: TRBJ2-2; cdr3_aa: CASSLHGRMAGELFF; cdr3_nt: TGTGCCAGCAGCTTACACGGGAGAATGGCCGGGGAGCTGTTTTTT